This entry lists 14 T cell receptor beta chains sequenced from one sample in a study of Ad26.COV2.S vaccination and SARS-CoV-2 variants. Method: immunoSEQ multiplex PCR; TCRdb's copy keeps in-frame clones and lacks some. The sample comprises a few hundred thousand clones, 83% of which are singletons, and approximately 7.8% rests with the top ten. Treatment: some 20 received Ad26.COV2.S at low or high dose, single or two shots; 5 received placebo; per-sample allocation not given. The study sampled participants on day 63 after the first vaccine or placebo injection. The sequences come from peripheral blood, collected in a trial of Ad26.COV2.S vaccine versus placebo. These receptors were taken from a person aged 18-65 years who received the Ad26.COV2.S COVID-19 vaccine or a placebo.

This clone was detected only once. The chain carries TRBV5-6 and TRBJ1-5, with 7 positions matching TRBD1. This CDR3 spans 15 amino acids. Looked up from germline, CDR1 is SGHDT and CDR2 is YYEEEE. J lost 2 bases, V lost 3 bases, and 5 bases had no gene match. The CDR3 loop reads CASSSRDRGNQPQHF. DNA of the CDR3: TGTGCCAGCAGCTCGAGGGACAGAGGCAATCAGCCCCAGCATTTT.

The chain is built from TRBV30 and TRBJ1-2, with D uncertain. The CDR3 loop spans 13 amino acids. Per germline, CDR1 GTSNPN and CDR2 SVGIG (reference sequence). V lost 2 bases and J 5 bases, leaving 12 bases between the germline ends. CDR3: CAWSNLATYGYTF. The CDR3 DNA is TGTGCCTGGAGTAATCTTGCGACTTATGGCTACACCTTC.

This chain uses TRBV6-6 with TRBJ1-1; no definite D call. The CDR3 covers 13 residues. V was clipped by 6 bases and J by 6 bases, with 14 bases between them. CDR1 is MNHNY and CDR2 is SVGAGI in the germline V gene (reference sequence). CDR3 bases: TGTGCCAGCAGCGACCTGGACCCCCCTGAAGCTTTCTTT. Translating it yields CASSDLDPPEAFF.

About this clone: Other DNA variants within this sample encode the same CDR3. The J gene is TRBJ2-2, the V gene TRBV7-9; unclear D gene. Trimming left V 5 bases short and J 6 bases short, with 7 bases between. This CDR3 is 12 amino acids long. CDR1 SEHNR and CDR2 FQNEAQ come from the germline V gene (reference sequence). The CDR3: CASSLSAGELFF. The CDR3 bases are TGTGCCAGCAGCCTAAGCGCCGGGGAGCTGTTTTTT.

The chain carries TRBV19 and TRBJ2-5; no clear D. Germline V gene data show CDR1 as LNHDA and CDR2 as SQIVND (reference sequence). This CDR3 spans 12 amino acids. V lost 4 bases, J lost 7 bases, and 10 bases lay in between. CDR3 sequence: CASSTPGGTQYF. CDR3 bases: TGTGCCAGTAGTACCCCGGGCGGGACCCAGTACTTC.

This rearrangement joins TRBV6-5 to TRBJ2-5, with D uncertain. This CDR3 has 11 amino acids. Germline CDR1 MNHEY, CDR2 SVGAGI. The germline V and J ends were trimmed by 7 bases and 5 bases, with 8 bases remaining between them. The CDR3: CASTIGETQYF. CDR3 nucleotides: TGTGCCAGCACCATAGGGGAGACCCAGTACTTC.

The V call is TRBV7-9, the J call TRBJ2-3; D is undetermined. There are 11 residues in the CDR3. Germline lookup yields CDR1 SEHNR and CDR2 FQNEAQ (reference sequence). The V gene lost 5 bases and the J gene lost 11 bases, with 11 bases spanning the gap. The CDR3 reads CASSPGYRQYF. DNA for the CDR3: TGTGCCAGCAGCCCTGGCTATCGGCAGTATTTT.

The chain employs TRBV6-5 and TRBJ2-1; 11 positions agree with TRBD2. Per the germline V gene, CDR1 is MNHEY and CDR2 is SVGAGI. There are 15 residues in the CDR3. Trimming removed 5 bases from V and 7 bases from J; junction bases left unmatched: 7. The CDR3, as DNA: TGTGCCAGCAGTAATAGCGGGAGGGCGCATAATGAGCAGTTCTTC. This translates into CASSNSGRAHNEQFF.

This clone has only one observation. The chain uses TRBV10-2 and TRBJ1-5; 7 bases align to TRBD1. J gave up 1 base and V 6 bases, and 6 bases lay outside the gene matches. The CDR3 length is 15 residues. The germline gives CDR1 WSHSY, CDR2 SAAADI. The CDR3 DNA is TGCGCCAGCAGCCCAGGGGGAAGGAGCAATCAGCCCCAGCATTTT. This sequence encodes CASSPGGRSNQPQHF.

This sequence joins TRBV5-5 and TRBJ1-6; D uncertain. V dropped 0 bases and J dropped 8 bases, with 12 bases sitting between them. Germline lookup yields CDR1 SGHKS and CDR2 YYEKEE (reference sequence). CDR3 size: 15 residues. DNA of the CDR3: TGTGCCAGCAGCTTGGTATCTGGGATTCATTCACCCCTCCACTTT. Protein: CASSLVSGIHSPLHF.

CDR3 protein: CASMDIRNTEAFF. CDR3 DNA: TGTGCCAGCATGGACATACGAAACACTGAAGCTTTCTTT. This chain connects TRBV2 to TRBJ1-1; a possible D gene is TRBD1 (5 bases). Between the trimmed V and J ends, which lost 7 bases and 2 bases, there was a span of 11 bases. Germline CDR1 is SNHLY and CDR2 is FYNNEI. This CDR3 is 13 amino acids long.

This CDR3 reads CASAGTGTYEQYF. Here the CDR3 DNA reads TGTGCCAGTGCCGGGACAGGGACCTACGAGCAGTACTTC. The J gene is TRBJ2-7, the V gene TRBV12-3 or TRBV12-4, with 9 bases that match TRBD1. Unmatched junction bases numbered 5, after V lost 9 bases and J lost 2 bases. This CDR3 has 13 amino acids.

In its sample, this clone was seen a few times. The chain combines TRBV10-1 with TRBJ1-2; 9 bases line up with TRBD1. Germline CDR1 and CDR2: WNHNN and SYGVQD (reference sequence). The trim removed 11 bases at V and 2 bases at J, leaving 9 bases unmatched. The CDR3 totals 14 residues. CDR3 DNA: TGCGCCGGACCACAGGGGGCGTTCAACTATGGCTACACCTTC. This sequence encodes CAGPQGAFNYGYTF.

The chain joins TRBV7-2 to TRBJ2-7; no clear D gene. Looked up from germline, CDR1 is SGHTA and CDR2 is FQGNSA. The CDR3 length is 14 residues. V shed 5 bases and J shed 2 bases, with 13 bases lying between them. CDR3: CASSVPGPPYEQYF. CDR3 nucleotides: TGTGCCAGCAGCGTACCCGGACCCCCCTACGAGCAGTACTTC. The full variable domain, with the rest looked up from reference TRBV7-2 and TRBJ2-7, is GAGVSQSPSNKVTEKGKDVELRCDPISGHTALYWYRQSLGQGLEFLIYFQGNSAPDKSGLPSDRFSAERTGGSVSTLTIQRTQQEDSAVYLCASSVPGPPYEQYFGPGTRLTVT.